This TCR beta chain was found in a study of blood T cells in healthy people across ages (dated by TCRdb to about 2015). For the study in its entirety: Template switching captured roughly one uniquely barcoded TCR beta cDNA molecule per two T cells in model experiments. Age-related changes in TCR beta repertoire diversity were measured in the study by deep sequencing normalized with unique cDNA molecular identifiers. Donors were grouped into four age groups: young (average 16 years), middle-aged (roughly 37), aged (around 60) and long-lived (less than 85). The study analyzed two additional independent replicas of 1 million unique cDNA reads from the same blood draw for two donors, one aged 18 to 29 and one aged 80 or older.

Receptor amplification or capture employed 5' RACE. Reads for this sample came from an Illumina HiSeq 2500. A second PCR of roughly 7 to 11 cycles was performed with a sample-barcoded 5' primer and a J-beta primer mix. Each TCR beta cDNA molecule received a unique molecular identifier from a template-switch 5' adaptor carrying 12 random nucleotides. Each sample yielded at least 3 million CDR3-containing paired-end reads. First-strand cDNA was synthesized from all RNA with the Mint cDNA synthesis kit, primed by a TRBC-specific oligonucleotide. After uracil-DNA glycosylase treatment, a first 18-cycle PCR used universal primers M1SS and BC2_uni_R on all cDNA. As for the original processing: For normalization, 1 million high-quality reads were randomly selected from each sample, with every read carrying a distinct molecular identifier. Instead of being binned into consensus sequences, reads with shared molecular identifiers were discarded. MiTCR, run with a Q25 quality threshold and the strictest error-elimination algorithm, handled CDR3 identification, clonotype clustering and error correction. A nonparametric unseen species model with Euler transformation was used to estimate lower-bound total TCR beta diversity. The raw public reads went through TCRdb reprocessing: fastp at Q25, MiXCR clone calling, in-frame beta chains kept. Here each entry gathers all rows of one CDR3 protein and keeps the most common genes and DNA. Here the V and J calls rest on TCRdb's processing, not on the authors' analysis. For this sample there are over a million distinct CDR3 sequences; around 25% appear just once. The ten largest clonotypes hold 0.75% of the sample.

Spanning cysteine to phenylalanine, the CDR3 consists of 15 amino acids. The DNA shown is the 45-base CDR3, in frame from base 1. CDR1 and CDR2 are drawn from the germline V gene: SGHRS, YFSETQ. V is cut back by 3 bases and J by 1 base, with 7 bases in the junction unmatched. The donors were roughly 39 Caucasian individuals from Russia, aged 6 to 90 years, who were systemically healthy. Each donor gave 8 to 10 milliliters of peripheral blood, collected into EDTA-treated Vacutainer tubes. Ficoll-Paque density-gradient centrifugation was used to isolate PBMCs, with at least 6 million obtained per sample. Total RNA was extracted from PBMCs with Trizol reagent, with at least 5 micrograms obtained per sample. For every donor, an aliquot of PBMCs went through flow cytometry to measure the percentages of naive CD45RAhigh/CD27high T cells. This clonotype has just one count. It lacks a known antigen. It has no much larger one-base neighbor in the sample; base qualities were not kept.

Broad study findings and their caveats: Bulk unsorted PBMC profiling prevented conclusive comparison of naive and antigen-experienced compartments. Compared with the aged group, the long-lived group had more naive CD4+ T cells, fewer expanded clones and increased TCR diversity, suggesting age selection. As age increased, observed TCR beta diversity per million T cells dropped in a roughly linear way, and a significant reduction was already evident by age 40. Total diversity estimates from one million sequenced T cells were considered lower bounds and underestimates. Observed TCR beta diversity correlated strongly with the percentage of naive T cells measured by flow cytometry. Donor CMV infection status was unknown, potentially confounding age-related changes in expanded clonotypes.

A further study also used this sample, focusing on T cells of mothers and their children. The second study's authors report: Nine systemically healthy Caucasian individuals, comprising three mothers and their six children, were included as donors. cDNA synthesis consumed the entire amount of extracted RNA, loaded at approximately 1.5 ug RNA in each 15 ul reaction. In the second PCR, sample barcodes and 2-4 random nucleotides were introduced via the M1S primer. Over 8.5 million TCR beta CDR3 reads came from each mother, compared with some 3.1 million reads from each child. In both related and unrelated pairs, thymic selection shapes the output of TCR recombination in a similar way, with inherited differences having only a minor effect. Related mother-child pairs always showed normalized repertoire overlap that was slightly higher than in unrelated mother-child pairs, though the difference was never significant. No persistent microchimeric T cell clones were detected, at a sensitivity of approximately 100 clones per million clonotypes. The study used deep NGS to compare TCR beta repertoires of mothers and children, seeking features distinguishing related mother-child pairs from unrelated individuals. Mothers averaged about 40 +/- 4 years of age and children averaged about 12 +/- 4 years. After adapters were ligated using NEBNext reagents, the libraries underwent 100+100 nt paired-end sequencing on an Illumina HiSeq 2000. To prevent cross-contamination, the mother and child libraries were prepared one month apart and sequenced in separate runs. For each donor, between about 500,000 and 2,100,000 distinct TCR beta clonotypes were identified. Naive TCR beta clonotypes were estimated from low-frequency clonotypes matched to each donor's FACS-determined naive share, without sorting.

This clonotype was sampled from a girl between 2 and 10 years old in good health. Recombination linked TRBV5-1 to TRBJ2-7, with 7 junctional bases fitting TRBD2. Material: blood. The DNA sequence follows: TGCGCCAGCAGCTCCCGGGCTAGCGGTTCCTACGAGCAGTACTTC. This gives the protein CASSSRASGSYEQYF.